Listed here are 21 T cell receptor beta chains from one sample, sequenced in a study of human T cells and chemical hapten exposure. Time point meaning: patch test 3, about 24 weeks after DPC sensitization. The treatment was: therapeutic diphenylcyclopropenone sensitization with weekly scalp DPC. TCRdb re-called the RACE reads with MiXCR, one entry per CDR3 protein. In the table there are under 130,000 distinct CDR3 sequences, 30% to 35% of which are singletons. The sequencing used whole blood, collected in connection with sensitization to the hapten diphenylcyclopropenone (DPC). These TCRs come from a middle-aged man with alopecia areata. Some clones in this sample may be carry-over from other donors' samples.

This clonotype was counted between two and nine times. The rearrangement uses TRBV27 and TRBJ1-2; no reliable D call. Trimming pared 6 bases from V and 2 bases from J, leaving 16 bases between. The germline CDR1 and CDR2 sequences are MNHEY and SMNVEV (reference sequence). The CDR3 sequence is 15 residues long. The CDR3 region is CASSTSQAGNYGYTF. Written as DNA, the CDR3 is TGTGCCAGCAGCACGTCGCAGGCTGGAAACTATGGCTACACCTTC.

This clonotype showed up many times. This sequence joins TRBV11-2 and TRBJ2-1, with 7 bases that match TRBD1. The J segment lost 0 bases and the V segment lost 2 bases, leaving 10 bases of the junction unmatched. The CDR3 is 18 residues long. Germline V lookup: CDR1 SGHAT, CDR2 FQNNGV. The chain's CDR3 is CASSLYPGQPSSYNEQFF. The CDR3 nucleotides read TGTGCCAGCAGCTTATATCCGGGACAGCCTAGCTCCTACAATGAGCAGTTCTTC.

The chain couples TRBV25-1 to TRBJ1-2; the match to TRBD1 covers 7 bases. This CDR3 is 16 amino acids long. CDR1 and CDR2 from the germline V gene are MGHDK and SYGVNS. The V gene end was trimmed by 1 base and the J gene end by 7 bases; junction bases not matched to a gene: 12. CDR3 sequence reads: CASSEWDRESESGYTF. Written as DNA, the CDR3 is TGTGCCAGCAGTGAATGGGACAGAGAAAGTGAGAGTGGCTACACCTTC.

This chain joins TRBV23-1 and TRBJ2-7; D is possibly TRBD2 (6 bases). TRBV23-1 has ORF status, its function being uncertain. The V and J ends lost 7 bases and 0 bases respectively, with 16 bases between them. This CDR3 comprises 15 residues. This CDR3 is CASNPGRGSSYEQYV. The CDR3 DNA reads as TGCGCCAGCAACCCAGGACGGGGGAGCTCCTACGAGCAGTACGTC.

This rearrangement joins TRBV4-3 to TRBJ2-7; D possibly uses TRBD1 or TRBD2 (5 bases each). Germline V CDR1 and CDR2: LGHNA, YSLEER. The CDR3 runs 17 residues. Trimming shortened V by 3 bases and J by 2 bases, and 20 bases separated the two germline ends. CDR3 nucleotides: TGCGCCAGCAGCCATCCGACAGAGGGGCTTCCCCCCTACGAGCAGTACGTC. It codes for CASSHPTEGLPPYEQYV.

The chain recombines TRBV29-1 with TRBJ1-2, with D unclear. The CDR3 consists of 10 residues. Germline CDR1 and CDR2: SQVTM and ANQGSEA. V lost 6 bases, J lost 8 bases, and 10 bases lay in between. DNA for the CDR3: TGCAGCGTAATAGAACGGGGCTACACCTTC. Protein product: CSVIERGYTF. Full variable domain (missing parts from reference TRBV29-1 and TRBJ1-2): SAVISQKPSRDICQRGTSLTIQCQVDSQVTMMFWYRQQPGQSLTLIATANQGSEATYESGFVIDKFPISRPNLTFSTLTVSNMSPEDSSIYLCSVIERGYTFGSGTRLTVV.

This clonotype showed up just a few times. The CDR3 DNA reads TGCAGGGCTGGCTGGGACGGGAAAGTCAACTCCTACGAGCAGTACGTC. Protein product: CRAGWDGKVNSYEQYV. J is TRBJ2-7 and V is TRBV20-1; tentatively, D is TRBD1 or TRBD2 (5 bases each). The CDR3 length is 16 residues. Looked up from germline, CDR1 is DFQATT and CDR2 is SNEGSKA (reference sequence).

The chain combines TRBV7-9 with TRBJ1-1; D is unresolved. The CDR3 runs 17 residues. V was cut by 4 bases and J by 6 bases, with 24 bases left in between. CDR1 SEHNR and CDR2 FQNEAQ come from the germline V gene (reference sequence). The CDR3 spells CASSSFNRVAQAPEAFF. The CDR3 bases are TGTGCCAGCAGCTCATTTAATAGGGTCGCCCAGGCCCCTGAAGCTTTCTTT.

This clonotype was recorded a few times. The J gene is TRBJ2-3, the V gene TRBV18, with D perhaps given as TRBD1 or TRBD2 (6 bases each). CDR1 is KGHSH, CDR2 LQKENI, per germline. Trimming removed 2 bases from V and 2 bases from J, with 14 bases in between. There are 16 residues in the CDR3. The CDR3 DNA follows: TGTGCCAGCTCACCAAGGGGGGCGGGCCCCACAGATACGCAGTATTTT. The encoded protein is CASSPRGAGPTDTQYF.

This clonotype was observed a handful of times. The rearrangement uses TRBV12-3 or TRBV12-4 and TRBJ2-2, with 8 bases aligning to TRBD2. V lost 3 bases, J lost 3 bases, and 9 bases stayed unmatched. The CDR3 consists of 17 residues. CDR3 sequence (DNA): TGTGCCAGCAGTTTGGGAAGCGGGAGTATGGACACCGGGGAGCTGTTTTTT. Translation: CASSLGSGSMDTGELFF.

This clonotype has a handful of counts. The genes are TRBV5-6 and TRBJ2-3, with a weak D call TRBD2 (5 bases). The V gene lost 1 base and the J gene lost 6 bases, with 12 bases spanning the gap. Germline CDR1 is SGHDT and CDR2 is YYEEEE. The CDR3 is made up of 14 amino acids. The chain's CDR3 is CASSLWEPTDTQYF. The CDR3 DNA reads TGTGCCAGCAGCTTGTGGGAGCCAACCGATACGCAGTATTTT. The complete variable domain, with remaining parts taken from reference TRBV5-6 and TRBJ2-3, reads DAGVTQSPTHLIKTRGQQVTLRCSPKSGHDTVSWYQQALGQGPQFIFQYYEEEERQRGNFPDRFSGHQFPNYSSELNVNALLLGDSALYLCASSLWEPTDTQYFGPGTRLTVL.

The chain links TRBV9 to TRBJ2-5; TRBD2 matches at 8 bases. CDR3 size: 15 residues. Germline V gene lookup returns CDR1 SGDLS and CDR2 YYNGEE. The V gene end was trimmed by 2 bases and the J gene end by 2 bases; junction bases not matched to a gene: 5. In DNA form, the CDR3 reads TGTGCCAGCAGCGTTGCTAGCGGGCGACAAGAGACCCAGTACTTC. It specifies CASSVASGRQETQYF.

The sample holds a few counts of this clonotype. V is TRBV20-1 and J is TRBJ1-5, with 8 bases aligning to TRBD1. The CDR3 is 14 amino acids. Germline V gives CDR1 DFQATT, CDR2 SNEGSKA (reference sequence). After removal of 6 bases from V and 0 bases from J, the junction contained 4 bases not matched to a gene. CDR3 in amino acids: CSARDRNSNQPQHF. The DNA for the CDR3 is TGCAGTGCCAGGGACAGGAATAGCAATCAGCCCCAGCATTTT.

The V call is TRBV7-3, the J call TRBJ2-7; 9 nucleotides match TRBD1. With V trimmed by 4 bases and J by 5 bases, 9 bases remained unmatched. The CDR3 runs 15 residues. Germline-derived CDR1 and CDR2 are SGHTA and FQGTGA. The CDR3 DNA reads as TGTGCCAGCAGCTCCGGGACAGGGAGGAGAAACGAGCAGTACGTC. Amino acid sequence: CASSSGTGRRNEQYV.

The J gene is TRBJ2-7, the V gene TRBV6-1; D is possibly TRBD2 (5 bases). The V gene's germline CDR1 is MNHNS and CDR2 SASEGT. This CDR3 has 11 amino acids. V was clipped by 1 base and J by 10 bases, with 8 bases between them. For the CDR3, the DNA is TGTGCCAGCAGTGAAGTAGCGAGACAGTACGTC. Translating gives CASSEVARQYV.

CDR3 loop: CASSLDSQETQYF. The CDR3 bases are TGTGCCAGCAGCTTAGACAGCCAAGAGACCCAGTACTTC. V and J are TRBV7-3 and TRBJ2-5; tentatively, D is TRBD1 (5 bases). In germline, CDR1 is SGHTA, CDR2 FQGTGA. The V and J ends lost 2 bases and 1 base respectively, with 5 bases between them. There are 13 residues in the CDR3.

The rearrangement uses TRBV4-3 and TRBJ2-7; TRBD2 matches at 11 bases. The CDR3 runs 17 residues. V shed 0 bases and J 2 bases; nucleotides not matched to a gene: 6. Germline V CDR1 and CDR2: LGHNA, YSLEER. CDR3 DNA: TGCGCCAGCAGCCAAGATGTAGCGGGAGGGGCGCCCTACGAGCAGTACTTC. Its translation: CASSQDVAGGAPYEQYF.

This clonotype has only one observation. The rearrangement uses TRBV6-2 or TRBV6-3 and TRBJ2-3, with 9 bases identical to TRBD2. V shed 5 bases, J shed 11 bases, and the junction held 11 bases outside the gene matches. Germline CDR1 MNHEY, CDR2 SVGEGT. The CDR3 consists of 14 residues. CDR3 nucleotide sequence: TGTGCCAGCAGTCCGGGACTAGCTTTACTCATGCAGTATTTT. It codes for CASSPGLALLMQYF.

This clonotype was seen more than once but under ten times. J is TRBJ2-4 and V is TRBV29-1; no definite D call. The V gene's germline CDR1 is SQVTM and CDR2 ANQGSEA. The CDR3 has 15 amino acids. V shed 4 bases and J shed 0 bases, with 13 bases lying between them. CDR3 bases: TGCAGCGTTGCTAGTTTCGATGGAGCCAAAAACATTCAGTACTTC. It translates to CSVASFDGAKNIQYF.

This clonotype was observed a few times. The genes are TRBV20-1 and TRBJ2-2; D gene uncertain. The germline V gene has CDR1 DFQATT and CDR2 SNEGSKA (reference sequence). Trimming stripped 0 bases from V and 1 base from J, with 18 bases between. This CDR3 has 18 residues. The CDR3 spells CSARDSRGSRRNTGELFF. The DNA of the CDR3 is TGCAGTGCTAGAGATTCTAGAGGCAGTCGAAGGAACACCGGGGAGCTGTTTTTT.

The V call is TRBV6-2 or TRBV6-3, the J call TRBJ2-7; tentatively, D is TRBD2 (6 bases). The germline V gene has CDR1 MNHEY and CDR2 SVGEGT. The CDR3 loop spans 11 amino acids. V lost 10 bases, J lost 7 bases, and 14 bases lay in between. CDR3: CATQSRGEQYF. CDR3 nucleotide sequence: TGTGCCACCCAAAGCCGGGGGGAGCAGTACTTC.